These 27 T cell receptor beta chains originate from one sample sequenced in a study of blood T cell repertoires in COVID-19. TCRdb's table, derived via immunoSEQ multiplex PCR, lists solely in-frame clones and lacks some. The repertoire holds roughly 41,000 clones, with around four fifths as singletons. Sequencing used peripheral blood. These receptors were collected from a man aged 50-60 years with active COVID-19.

The chain uses TRBV28 and TRBJ1-1; no clear D. V shed 2 bases and J shed 0 bases, with 7 bases lying between them. Germline CDR1 MDHEN, CDR2 SYDVKM. The CDR3 has 14 amino acids. The CDR3 DNA follows: TGTGCCAGCAGTTTAGAGCGAATGAACACTGAAGCTTTCTTT. This gives the protein CASSLERMNTEAFF.

This clone occurred once. The chain has TRBV6-5 and TRBJ1-1, with TRBD1 as a possible D gene (5 bases). The CDR3 spans 15 residues. The germline V gene has CDR1 MNHEY and CDR2 SVGAGI. Trimming cost V 0 bases and J 3 bases, with 11 bases left between them. The CDR3 sequence is CASSYSSQVYTEAFF. The CDR3 nucleotides are TGTGCCAGCAGTTACTCGTCACAGGTTTACACTGAAGCTTTCTTT.

V gene TRBV6-1 combines with J gene TRBJ2-7; D may be TRBD2 (6 bases). V shed 4 bases and J shed 4 bases, with 23 bases lying between them. Germline CDR1 is MNHNS and CDR2 is SASEGT. The CDR3 has 17 residues. The CDR3, as DNA: TGTGCCAGCAGTGGTGGGAGTGGGAGGCAAGAGGATTACGAGCAGTACTTC. Translating gives CASSGGSGRQEDYEQYF.

There are a few counts of this clone. The genes are TRBV5-6 and TRBJ2-7, with no clear D. V was clipped by 4 bases and J by 8 bases, with 13 bases between them. There are 12 residues in the CDR3. CDR1 SGHDT and CDR2 YYEEEE come from the germline V gene. The CDR3 region is CASSQEPTKQYF. CDR3 nucleotide sequence: TGTGCCAGCAGCCAGGAACCGACGAAGCAGTACTTC.

The chain links TRBV7-9 to TRBJ2-1; tentative D call: TRBD1 (6 bases). Germline V lookup: CDR1 SEHNR, CDR2 FQNEAQ (reference sequence). The CDR3 has 12 residues. V was trimmed by 8 bases and J by 8 bases, leaving 13 bases between them. The CDR3 DNA is TGTGCCAGCGGGGGCCCCGGCGATGAGCAGTTCTTC. Amino acids: CASGGPGDEQFF.

This clone has only one observation. The V call is TRBV6-5, the J call TRBJ2-7, with 8 bases matching TRBD1. There are 15 residues in the CDR3. Trimming took 7 bases from V and 4 from J; bases not matched to a gene: 12. Germline CDR1 MNHEY, CDR2 SVGAGI. CDR3 amino acids: CASTLHGQGGYEQYF. For the CDR3, the DNA is TGTGCCAGCACCCTCCACGGACAGGGTGGATACGAGCAGTACTTC.

The gene calls are TRBV19 and TRBJ2-1; the D is unclear. Germline CDR1 is LNHDA and CDR2 is SQIVND (reference sequence). The CDR3 consists of 11 residues. V shed 2 bases and J shed 10 bases, with 6 bases lying between them. CDR3 sequence: CASSITWEQFF. In nucleotides, the CDR3 is TGTGCCAGTAGTATAACTTGGGAGCAGTTCTTC.

This chain links TRBV6-2 or TRBV6-3 with TRBJ2-5; weak D call: TRBD1 (5 bases). Germline V lookup: CDR1 MNHEY, CDR2 SVGEGT. The CDR3 has 13 amino acids. Trimming left V 2 bases short and J 5 bases short, with 9 bases between. CDR3 amino acids: CASSYKAGETQYF. As DNA, the CDR3 is TGTGCCAGCAGTTACAAGGCAGGGGAGACCCAGTACTTC.

This chain links TRBV9 with TRBJ2-4; D is uncertain. The V end lost 0 bases, the J end lost 6 bases, and 10 bases lay between the germline ends. This CDR3 is 14 amino acids long. Germline V gene data show CDR1 as SGDLS and CDR2 as YYNGEE. In nucleotides, the CDR3 is TGTGCCAGCAGCGTAGAATACCGAGGAAACATTCAGTACTTC. Translation gives CASSVEYRGNIQYF.

V usage is TRBV27 and J usage is TRBJ1-1, with TRBD1 matching 7 bases. The CDR3 extends over 14 amino acids. After removal of 6 bases from V and 0 bases from J, the junction contained 4 bases not matched to a gene. Germline V CDR1 and CDR2: MNHEY, SMNVEV (reference sequence). The CDR3 bases are TGTGCCAGCAGGGGGACAGTGATGAACACTGAAGCTTTCTTT. Its translation is CASRGTVMNTEAFF.

The J gene is TRBJ2-7, the V gene TRBV7-8; the match to TRBD2 covers 13 bases. CDR1 is SGHVS, CDR2 FQNEAQ, per germline. The CDR3 covers 15 residues. V lost 5 bases and J lost 4; bases outside the gene matches: 5. The CDR3 sequence is CASSQLAGGKYEQYF. The CDR3 bases are TGTGCCAGCAGCCAACTAGCGGGGGGGAAGTACGAGCAGTACTTC.

The chain combines TRBV7-6 with TRBJ2-2; 14 bases fit TRBD2. CDR3 length equals 17 residues. V lost 5 bases and J lost 6; bases outside the gene matches: 8. Germline CDR1 SGHVS, CDR2 FNYEAQ. CDR3 coding DNA: TGTGCCAGCAGCATCTCTCCGGGACTAGCGGGGGCCGGGGAGCTGTTTTTT. This translates into CASSISPGLAGAGELFF.

This sequence joins TRBV9 and TRBJ1-1; D may be TRBD1 (5 bases). CDR1 is SGDLS, CDR2 YYNGEE, per germline. V was trimmed by 0 bases and J by 5 bases, leaving 14 bases between them. CDR3 size: 15 residues. The CDR3 protein is CASSVATRGITEAFF. The CDR3 DNA is TGTGCCAGCAGCGTAGCTACCCGGGGGATAACTGAAGCTTTCTTT.

The chain couples TRBV5-1 to TRBJ1-2, with 10 bases aligning to TRBD1. Germline V CDR1 and CDR2: SGHRS, YFSETQ. The junction had 3 bases not matched to a gene; V was cut back by 0 bases and J by 4 bases. The CDR3 contains 15 residues. Here the CDR3 reads CASSLETGGIYGYTF. DNA for the CDR3: TGCGCCAGCAGCTTGGAGACAGGGGGCATCTATGGCTACACCTTC.

This clone came up a few times. This chain connects TRBV9 to TRBJ1-1, with D maybe TRBD1 (6 bases). The germline CDR1 and CDR2 sequences are SGDLS and YYNGEE. V lost 3 bases and J 1 base, leaving 10 bases between the germline ends. This CDR3 region has 14 residues. The CDR3 DNA reads as TGTGCCAGCAGCGCAAGAGGGGGGAACACTGAAGCTTTCTTT. The encoded protein is CASSARGGNTEAFF. Looking up the rest from reference TRBV9 and TRBJ1-1 gives the full variable domain: DSGVTQTPKHLITATGQRVTLRCSPRSGDLSVYWYQQSLDQGLQFLIQYYNGEERAKGNILERFSAQQFPDLHSELNLSSLELGDSALYFCASSARGGNTEAFFGQGTRLTVV.

J is TRBJ2-5 and V is TRBV10-1; 10 bases agree with TRBD2. This CDR3 region has 15 residues. Germline loops: CDR1 WNHNN, CDR2 SYGVQD (reference sequence). V gave up 3 bases and J gave up 4 bases; unmatched junction bases: 5. CDR3 nucleotides: TGCGCCAGCAGTGATAGCGGGGGGCCCGCAGAGACCCAGTACTTC. Protein product: CASSDSGGPAETQYF.

The CDR3 nucleotides read TGCGCCAGCAGCTTGGGAGGCCTCCCCTCCTACGAGCAGTACTTC. Translated, it gives CASSLGGLPSYEQYF. The chain recombines TRBV5-1 with TRBJ2-7; D remains unclear. V lost 0 bases and J 0 bases, leaving 10 bases between the germline ends. Germline values: CDR1 SGHRS, CDR2 YFSETQ. The CDR3 has 15 residues.

The chain carries TRBV19 and TRBJ2-7; 12 bases are shared with TRBD1. Germline CDR1 and CDR2: LNHDA and SQIVND (reference sequence). Trimming cost V 3 bases and J 3 bases; bases outside gene matches: 18. This CDR3 contains 20 residues. The CDR3, as DNA: TGTGCCAGTAGTATTCCACAGGGGGGACAGGGGGCCACGATTCGCTACGAGCAGTACTTC. It yields the protein CASSIPQGGQGATIRYEQYF.

This clone occurred a few times. The DNA of the CDR3 is TGTGCCAGCAGCCGAGGACACAATAATTCACCCCTCCACTTT. Translated, it gives CASSRGHNNSPLHF. The chain carries TRBV14 and TRBJ1-6; D might be TRBD1 (5 bases). V was pared by 4 bases and J by 5 bases, with 9 bases between. This CDR3 has 14 residues. Germline V lookup: CDR1 SGHDN, CDR2 FVKESK.

The rearrangement joins TRBV18 to TRBJ2-7; TRBD1 matches 7 bases. J was trimmed by 3 bases and V by 6 bases; bases with no gene match: 8. The V gene's germline CDR1 is KGHSH and CDR2 LQKENI. The CDR3 has 14 residues. The CDR3 sequence is CASSPRDSYYEQYF. As DNA, the CDR3 is TGTGCCAGCTCCCCCCGGGACAGTTACTACGAGCAGTACTTC.

This chain joins TRBV12-3 or TRBV12-4 and TRBJ1-2, with 8 positions matching TRBD1. The J segment lost 7 bases and the V segment lost 3 bases, leaving 4 bases of the junction unmatched. The CDR3 has 13 residues. CDR3 nucleotide sequence: TGTGCCAGCAGTTTGGAGCAGGGGGCTGGCTACACCTTC. This gives the protein CASSLEQGAGYTF.

The chain combines TRBV6-2 or TRBV6-3 with TRBJ2-1, with TRBD2 matching 9 bases. Losses at the gene ends were 2 bases for V and 5 bases for J; bases not matched to a gene: 10. This CDR3 contains 17 residues. Germline CDR1 is MNHEY and CDR2 is SVGEGT. This chain's CDR3 is CASSYPRRGGFHNEQFF. As DNA, the CDR3 is TGTGCCAGCAGTTACCCCAGGCGGGGGGGCTTCCACAATGAGCAGTTCTTC.

V gene TRBV7-9 combines with J gene TRBJ2-1; 10 nucleotides match TRBD1. The CDR3 has 15 residues. Germline CDR1 SEHNR, CDR2 FQNEAQ (reference sequence). V lost 3 bases to trimming and J lost 6 bases; unmatched junction nucleotides: 5. The CDR3 DNA sequence: TGTGCCAGCAGCTTCACGGACAGGGGGGGCAATGAGCAGTTCTTC. Its protein product is CASSFTDRGGNEQFF.

The chain carries TRBV11-2 and TRBJ2-5, with 9 bases aligning to TRBD1. This CDR3 has 15 residues. The V gene's germline CDR1 is SGHAT and CDR2 FQNNGV. The V gene end was trimmed by 5 bases and the J gene end by 4 bases; junction bases not matched to a gene: 8. In DNA form, the CDR3 reads TGTGCCAGCAGCCATGGGGACAGGGCAGGAGAGACCCAGTACTTC. Translation: CASSHGDRAGETQYF.

The V gene is TRBV7-2, the J gene TRBJ2-2; 9 bases align to TRBD2. There are 15 residues in the CDR3. V dropped 5 bases and J dropped 5; count of bases not matched to a gene: 6. Looked up from germline, CDR1 is SGHTA and CDR2 is FQGNSA. Written as DNA, the CDR3 is TGTGCCAGCAGCCCTGGACTAGCGAGGACCGGGGAGCTGTTTTTT. Its translation is CASSPGLARTGELFF.

V gene TRBV20-1 combines with J gene TRBJ1-4; 7 bases agree with TRBD1. J gave up 7 bases and V 3 bases, and 5 bases lay outside the gene matches. The CDR3 loop spans 13 amino acids. Germline V CDR1 and CDR2: DFQATT, SNEGSKA (reference sequence). Here the CDR3 reads CSASPGGFEKLFF. The CDR3 DNA reads TGCAGTGCTAGTCCAGGGGGGTTTGAAAAACTGTTTTTT.

The chain uses TRBV10-1 and TRBJ2-2, with 12 nucleotides matching TRBD1. CDR3 length equals 17 residues. V lost 4 bases, J lost 1 base, and 4 bases stayed unmatched. CDR1 is WNHNN and CDR2 is SYGVQD in the germline V gene (reference sequence). The CDR3, as DNA: TGCGCCAGCAGTGGGGACAGGGGGCCCGTGAACACCGGGGAGCTGTTTTTT. It encodes CASSGDRGPVNTGELFF.